One and the same sample provided the 23 T cell receptor beta chains below, sequenced in a study of shared clonotypes between healthy human individuals. Clones were sequenced by immunoSEQ multiplex PCR, and TCRdb holds only the in-frame ones, with some missing. The sample holds some 2,500,000 clones; 92% are singletons and the top ten take about 0.36%. Input material: naive CD4+ T cells from PBMCs. This sample's subset: CD45RA+ positively selected. These receptors were obtained from a man between 18 and 29 years old in good health. Some clones in this sample may be carry-over from other donors' samples.

The chain carries TRBV7-8 and TRBJ2-1; TRBD2 aligns across 11 bases. The V gene's germline CDR1 is SGHVS and CDR2 FQNEAQ. The CDR3 contains 16 residues. J lost 3 bases, V lost 5 bases, and 6 bases had no gene match. The CDR3 sequence: CASSLLAGGNYNEQFF. The CDR3 nucleotides read TGTGCCAGCAGCCTATTAGCGGGAGGGAACTACAATGAGCAGTTCTTC.

The rearrangement links TRBV4-1 to TRBJ1-1, with a weak D call TRBD1 (6 bases). Germline V CDR1 and CDR2: MGHRA, YSYEKL. Trimming cost V 2 bases and J 11 bases, with 18 bases left between them. The CDR3 is 14 amino acids. CDR3 coding DNA: TGCGCCAGCAGCCAACCAACAGGGAGTCGCGGTGCTTTCTTT. Protein product: CASSQPTGSRGAFF.

The chain employs TRBV18 and TRBJ2-2; TRBD1 matches at 7 bases. The V gene end was trimmed by 8 bases and the J gene end by 2 bases; junction bases not matched to a gene: 2. Germline V gene lookup returns CDR1 KGHSH and CDR2 LQKENI. This CDR3 is built from 13 residues. CDR3 loop: CASGTVNTGELFF. The CDR3 DNA sequence: TGTGCCAGCGGGACAGTCAACACCGGGGAGCTGTTTTTT.

This clone has a single count. The chain has TRBV7-9 and TRBJ1-4, with 7 bases matching TRBD1. The CDR3 has 17 amino acids. The J segment lost 0 bases and the V segment lost 5 bases, leaving 9 bases of the junction unmatched. Germline CDR1 and CDR2: SEHNR and FQNEAQ (reference sequence). The CDR3 DNA sequence: TGTGCCAGCAGCGCCGCCGGGACAGCAGCAACTAATGAAAAACTGTTTTTT. Amino acids: CASSAAGTAATNEKLFF.

In its sample, this clone was seen once. This chain links TRBV5-4 with TRBJ2-1, with D uncertain. Germline assignment: CDR1 SGHNT and CDR2 YYREEE (reference sequence). V was trimmed by 1 base and J by 8 bases, leaving 7 bases between them. The CDR3 runs 12 residues. CDR3 nucleotides: TGTGCCAGCAGCTTGAATCGGGATGAGCAGTTCTTC. This sequence encodes CASSLNRDEQFF.

The CDR3 coding sequence is TGCGCCAGCAGCCAAGTAGACAGGGGAGGGGAAAAACTGTTTTTT. It translates to CASSQVDRGGEKLFF. This chain connects TRBV4-1 to TRBJ1-4; 8 bases line up with TRBD1. CDR1 is MGHRA, CDR2 YSYEKL, per germline. The trim removed 1 base at V and 8 bases at J, leaving 6 bases unmatched. The CDR3 contains 15 residues.

V is TRBV9 and J is TRBJ1-1; no clear D. V was cut by 1 base and J by 8 bases, with 24 bases left in between. The length of the CDR3 is 17 residues. CDR1 and CDR2 from the germline V gene are SGDLS and YYNGEE. In DNA form, the CDR3 reads TGTGCCAGCAGCGTAAGTGGGTCGTTCAAGGGCCGGGCCGAAGCTTTCTTT. Protein product: CASSVSGSFKGRAEAFF. The variable domain in full, with the rest retrieved from reference TRBV9 and TRBJ1-1, is DSGVTQTPKHLITATGQRVTLRCSPRSGDLSVYWYQQSLDQGLQFLIQYYNGEERAKGNILERFSAQQFPDLHSELNLSSLELGDSALYFCASSVSGSFKGRAEAFFGQGTRLTVV.

J is TRBJ2-6 and V is TRBV5-1; D is uncertain. V was shortened by 6 bases and J by 3 bases, with 13 bases between the two germline ends. This CDR3 region has 15 residues. Germline loops: CDR1 SGHRS, CDR2 YFSETQ. CDR3 amino acids: CASNQFDFGANVLTF. CDR3 nucleotides: TGCGCCAGCAACCAGTTTGACTTTGGGGCCAACGTCCTGACTTTC.

This chain links TRBV5-1 with TRBJ2-1; D may correspond to TRBD1 or TRBD2 (5 bases each). The V gene's germline CDR1 is SGHRS and CDR2 YFSETQ. The CDR3 is 15 amino acids. V was cut by 7 bases and J by 2 bases, with 16 bases left in between. CDR3: CASGPGTITYNEQFF. The CDR3 DNA sequence: TGCGCCAGCGGGCCGGGGACGATTACCTACAATGAGCAGTTCTTC.

V is TRBV4-2 and J is TRBJ2-1, with D unresolved. The V gene's germline CDR1 is LGHNA and CDR2 YNFKEQ. V lost 0 bases and J 6 bases, leaving 15 bases between the germline ends. The CDR3 contains 16 residues. The CDR3 bases are TGTGCCAGCAGCCAAGAAGGTCTGTCGGTCGTCAATGAGCAGTTCTTC. It yields the protein CASSQEGLSVVNEQFF.

The V and J genes are TRBV5-1 and TRBJ1-1, with 7 bases fitting TRBD1. CDR3 length: 12 residues. J lost 10 bases, V lost 5 bases, and 8 bases had no gene match. Germline V gene lookup returns CDR1 SGHRS and CDR2 YFSETQ. The CDR3 DNA sequence: TGCGCCAGCAGTATCCAGGGGGAGATAGCTTTCTTT. As protein: CASSIQGEIAFF. The complete variable domain, with remaining parts taken from reference TRBV5-1 and TRBJ1-1, reads KAGVTQTPRYLIKTRGQQVTLSCSPISGHRSVSWYQQTPGQGLQFLFEYFSETQRNKGNFPGRFSGRQFSNSRSEMNVSTLELGDSALYLCASSIQGEIAFFGQGTRLTVV.

The chain carries TRBV11-2 and TRBJ2-7; 10 bases agree with TRBD2. The CDR3 runs to 19 residues. The germline CDR1 and CDR2 sequences are SGHAT and FQNNGV. The junction had 17 bases not matched to a gene; V was cut back by 3 bases and J by 3 bases. The CDR3 DNA follows: TGTGCCAGCAGCTTGGCTACTAGCGGGGCGATGGGGGACAACTACGAGCAGTACTTC. Protein sequence: CASSLATSGAMGDNYEQYF.

The genes are TRBV29-1 and TRBJ1-4; tentative D call: TRBD1 (5 bases). The germline gives CDR1 SQVTM, CDR2 ANQGSEA. CDR3 length: 14 amino acids. V lost 6 bases to trimming and J lost 0 bases, with 11 bases between them. The CDR3 is CSVGEDTTNEKLFF. The CDR3 DNA reads TGCAGCGTGGGGGAGGATACAACTAATGAAAAACTGTTTTTT.

This clone was picked up a small number of times. J is TRBJ2-3 and V is TRBV6-5, with TRBD2 matching 12 bases. CDR1 and CDR2 from the germline V gene are MNHEY and SVGAGI. Germline trimming cut 5 bases from V and 5 bases from J; bases unmatched to any gene: 5. The CDR3 runs to 15 residues. The CDR3: CASSPRLAGVDTQYF. The CDR3 DNA follows: TGTGCCAGCAGTCCCCGACTAGCGGGAGTAGATACGCAGTATTTT.

This chain links TRBV29-1 with TRBJ2-7; 8 nucleotides agree with TRBD1. J was trimmed by 5 bases and V by 6 bases; bases with no gene match: 12. The CDR3 extends over 14 amino acids. Germline loops: CDR1 SQVTM, CDR2 ANQGSEA. The CDR3 nucleotides are TGCAGCGTCGCTCGACAGGGGCCGTGGGACGAGCAGTACTTC. It yields the protein CSVARQGPWDEQYF.

The gene calls are TRBV5-6 and TRBJ2-5; D may be TRBD1 or TRBD2 (5 bases each). Germline V gives CDR1 SGHDT, CDR2 YYEEEE. The CDR3 has 15 residues. The germline V and J ends were trimmed by 3 bases and 4 bases, with 16 bases remaining between them. DNA for the CDR3: TGTGCCAGCAGCTGGCAGGGAACGGCGGGAGAGACCCAGTACTTC. Translated: CASSWQGTAGETQYF.

This clone was found a few times. The genes are TRBV29-1 and TRBJ1-4, with D uncertain. Trimming removed 7 bases from V and 4 bases from J, with 7 bases in between. Germline values: CDR1 SQVTM, CDR2 ANQGSEA. The length of the CDR3 is 11 residues. DNA for the CDR3: TGCAGCGCCGACTTTAATGAAAAACTGTTTTTT. It translates to CSADFNEKLFF. Using reference TRBV29-1 and TRBJ1-4 for the parts outside the CDR3, the full variable domain is SAVISQKPSRDICQRGTSLTIQCQVDSQVTMMFWYRQQPGQSLTLIATANQGSEATYESGFVIDKFPISRPNLTFSTLTVSNMSPEDSSIYLCSADFNEKLFFGSGTQLSVL.

This clone was observed a handful of times. The identical CDR3 is also encoded by other nucleotide sequences in the sample. CDR3 DNA sequence: TGCGCCAGCAGCTTGGTAGGGGCCGGGCAGCCCCAGCATTTT. It codes for CASSLVGAGQPQHF. This chain connects TRBV5-1 to TRBJ1-5, with D perhaps matching TRBD1 (5 bases). CDR3 length: 14 amino acids. Germline-derived CDR1 and CDR2 are SGHRS and YFSETQ. Trimming shortened V by 0 bases and J by 7 bases, and 11 bases separated the two germline ends.

J is TRBJ1-1 and V is TRBV10-2; TRBD1 might be the D (5 bases). Germline V gene data show CDR1 as WSHSY and CDR2 as SAAADI. The CDR3 sequence is 14 residues long. V shed 1 base and J shed 7 bases, with 13 bases lying between them. CDR3: CASSELGPPFEAFF. The CDR3 DNA follows: TGCGCCAGCAGTGAGTTGGGACCGCCATTTGAAGCTTTCTTT.

This clone has only one observation. This chain links TRBV6-5 with TRBJ1-2, with unresolved D. CDR1 and CDR2 from the germline V gene are MNHEY and SVGAGI. This CDR3 is built from 13 residues. V was cut by 2 bases and J by 4 bases, with 8 bases left in between. The DNA of the CDR3 is TGTGCCAGCAGTTACAGGGTTAGCTATGGCTACACCTTC. Amino acid sequence: CASSYRVSYGYTF.

The chain has TRBV2 and TRBJ1-5, with a tentative D call TRBD1 (5 bases). CDR1 and CDR2 (germline): SNHLY, FYNNEI. Trimming pared 7 bases from V and 2 bases from J, leaving 15 bases between. The CDR3 is 15 amino acids. Written as DNA, the CDR3 is TGTGCCAGCACTCTCACAGGAGGGGGCAATCAGCCCCAGCATTTT. This codes for CASTLTGGGNQPQHF.

The chain carries TRBV29-1 and TRBJ2-7, with D hard to call. This CDR3 is built from 12 residues. Germline CDR1 is SQVTM and CDR2 is ANQGSEA. Trimming shortened V by 3 bases and J by 4 bases, and 10 bases separated the two germline ends. CDR3 sequence (DNA): TGCAGCGTTGAGGCCTCGGAATACGAGCAGTACTTC. Protein sequence: CSVEASEYEQYF.

The chain carries TRBV6-1 and TRBJ2-1; D gene unclear. Germline CDR1 and CDR2: MNHNS and SASEGT. CDR3 size: 12 residues. V was shortened by 0 bases and J by 10 bases, with 7 bases between the two germline ends. The CDR3 loop reads CASSEASTEQFF. The CDR3 bases are TGTGCCAGCAGTGAAGCTTCTACAGAGCAGTTCTTC.